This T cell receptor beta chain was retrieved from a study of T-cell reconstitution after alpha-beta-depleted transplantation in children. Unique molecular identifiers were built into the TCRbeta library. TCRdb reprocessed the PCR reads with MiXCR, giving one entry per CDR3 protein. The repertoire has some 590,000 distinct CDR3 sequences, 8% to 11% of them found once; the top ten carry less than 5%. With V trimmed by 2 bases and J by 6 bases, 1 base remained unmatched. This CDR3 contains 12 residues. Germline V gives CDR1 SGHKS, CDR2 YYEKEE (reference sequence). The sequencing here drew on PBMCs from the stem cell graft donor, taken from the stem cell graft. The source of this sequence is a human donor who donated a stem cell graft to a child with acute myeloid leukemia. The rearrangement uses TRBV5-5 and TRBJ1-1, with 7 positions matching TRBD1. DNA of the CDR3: TGTGCCAGCAGCTTCGACAGGGCTGAAGCTTTCTTT. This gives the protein CASSFDRAEAFF.